Below are 29 T cell receptor beta chains sequenced from a single sample in a study of T cells in localized non-small cell lung cancer. Measured with immunoSEQ multiplex PCR; TCRdb has only the in-frame clones, and not every one. The sample yields fewer than 50,000 clones, roughly four fifths seen once. The sample here was PBMCs, taken before any cancer treatment. The receptors were sampled from a man between 40 and 69 years old with stage II lung adenocarcinoma.

V gene TRBV5-5 combines with J gene TRBJ1-6, with TRBD1 as a possible D gene (5 bases). Germline V gene lookup returns CDR1 SGHKS and CDR2 YYEKEE (reference sequence). V was pared by 4 bases and J by 7 bases, with 15 bases between. The CDR3 spans 15 residues. CDR3 in amino acids: CASSSSGTLNSPLHF. The CDR3 DNA reads TGTGCCAGCAGCAGCTCCGGGACCTTGAATTCACCCCTCCACTTT.

The V call is TRBV27, the J call TRBJ2-3, with D tentatively TRBD1 or TRBD2 (6 bases each). The CDR3 is made up of 13 amino acids. Trimming removed 4 bases from V and 5 bases from J, with 10 bases in between. Germline V gives CDR1 MNHEY, CDR2 SMNVEV (reference sequence). The CDR3 loop reads CASSWGAGDTQYF. The CDR3 nucleotides read TGTGCCAGCAGTTGGGGGGCTGGAGATACGCAGTATTTT.

The V and J genes are TRBV9 and TRBJ2-1, with D maybe TRBD2 (5 bases). V shed 4 bases and J shed 6 bases, with 11 bases lying between them. The length of the CDR3 is 13 residues. CDR1 is SGDLS, CDR2 YYNGEE, per germline. The CDR3 loop is CASSPGIRNEQFF. The CDR3 region has the DNA TGTGCCAGCAGCCCCGGGATCCGCAATGAGCAGTTCTTC.

V usage is TRBV5-6 and J usage is TRBJ1-2; no firm D call. Trimming removed 0 bases at V and 4 bases at J, with 10 bases between. The CDR3 is 14 residues long. Germline loops: CDR1 SGHDT, CDR2 YYEEEE. The CDR3 DNA is TGTGCCAGCAGCTTGGGGGGAGCAGTCTATGGCTACACCTTC. Translating it yields CASSLGGAVYGYTF.

The chain is built from TRBV7-3 and TRBJ1-1; TRBD1 matches at 12 bases. J gave up 11 bases and V 5 bases, and 9 bases lay outside the gene matches. CDR1 and CDR2 (germline): SGHTA, FQGTGA. The CDR3 extends over 14 amino acids. DNA for the CDR3: TGTGCCAGCAGCATGTTCCCGGGACAGGGGGCGGCTTTCTTT. It codes for CASSMFPGQGAAFF.

The chain carries TRBV5-4 and TRBJ1-2, with TRBD1 identical over 7 bases. The junction had 15 bases not matched to a gene; V was cut back by 3 bases and J by 7 bases. Per germline, CDR1 SGHNT and CDR2 YYREEE (reference sequence). The CDR3 covers 16 residues. The CDR3 DNA follows: TGTGCCAGCAGCTCTCCCGGACAGGAAGGAATGGCTGGCTACACCTTC. Its translation is CASSSPGQEGMAGYTF. Combining the CDR3 with reference TRBV5-4 and TRBJ1-2 gives the whole variable domain ETGVTQSPTHLIKTRGQQVTLRCSSQSGHNTVSWYQQALGQGPQFIFQYYREEENGRGNFPPRFSGLQFPNYSSELNVNALELDDSALYLCASSSPGQEGMAGYTFGSGTRLTVV.

This rearrangement joins TRBV5-4 to TRBJ2-5; D may be TRBD1 (5 bases). Germline lookup yields CDR1 SGHNT and CDR2 YYREEE (reference sequence). Trimming removed 4 bases from V and 4 bases from J, with 11 bases in between. CDR3 length: 13 amino acids. CDR3 coding DNA: TGTGCCAGCAGCCTAAAAGGGGCAGAGACCCAGTACTTC. Amino acid sequence: CASSLKGAETQYF.

The CDR3 reads CASSSVAGGNTGELFF. The DNA for the CDR3 is TGTGCCAGCAGCAGCGTAGCGGGGGGAAACACCGGGGAGCTGTTTTTT. The chain carries TRBV7-9 and TRBJ2-2; TRBD2 matches 10 bases. CDR1 SEHNR and CDR2 FQNEAQ come from the germline V gene (reference sequence). This CDR3 region has 16 residues. The V and J ends lost 5 bases and 2 bases, in that order; junction bases with no gene match: 5.

V is TRBV5-1 and J is TRBJ2-1; possible D gene TRBD1, 5 bases. Trimming shortened V by 2 bases and J by 10 bases, and 7 bases separated the two germline ends. The CDR3 runs 11 residues. The germline V gene has CDR1 SGHRS and CDR2 YFSETQ. Written as DNA, the CDR3 is TGCGCCAGCAGCTTTAGGACAGAGCAGTTCTTC. Protein: CASSFRTEQFF.

The chain combines TRBV11-3 with TRBJ1-1; possibly TRBD1 for D (5 bases). CDR1 SGHNT and CDR2 YENEEA come from the germline V gene. The length of the CDR3 is 14 residues. The V end was cut by 8 bases, the J end by 3 bases, with 16 bases between. The CDR3: CASGRGGADTEAFF. CDR3 sequence (DNA): TGTGCCAGCGGCCGAGGAGGGGCGGACACTGAAGCTTTCTTT.

In DNA form, the CDR3 reads TGTGCCACAGAGACCGGGACAGGGACCTACGAGCAGTACTTC. This sequence encodes CATETGTGTYEQYF. The chain combines TRBV10-3 with TRBJ2-7; 9 positions match TRBD1. Germline CDR1 and CDR2: ENHRY and SYGVKD. The trim removed 10 bases at V and 2 bases at J, leaving 9 bases unmatched. The CDR3 covers 14 residues.

The chain carries TRBV10-3 and TRBJ2-2; D is unresolved. Trimming pared 4 bases from V and 0 bases from J, leaving 12 bases between. Germline values: CDR1 ENHRY, CDR2 SYGVKD. The CDR3 has 16 amino acids. The CDR3 spells CAISGRSRTNTGELFF. CDR3 in DNA: TGTGCCATCAGTGGTCGGTCCAGAACGAACACCGGGGAGCTGTTTTTT.

The J gene is TRBJ2-3, the V gene TRBV2; 7 positions match TRBD1. V lost 9 bases, J lost 4 bases, and 4 bases stayed unmatched. CDR3 length: 12 amino acids. Germline CDR1 reads SNHLY; CDR2 reads FYNNEI. CDR3 sequence: CASRQGADTQYF. The CDR3, as DNA: TGTGCCAGTCGACAGGGTGCAGATACGCAGTATTTT.

J is TRBJ2-7 and V is TRBV19, with TRBD2 matching over 7 bases. The CDR3 is made up of 15 amino acids. CDR1 and CDR2 from the germline V gene are LNHDA and SQIVND (reference sequence). Trimming removed 3 bases from V and 3 bases from J; junction bases left unmatched: 8. In DNA, the CDR3 is TGTGCCAGTAGTATGGTAGGGGAGGGCCGCTACGAGCAGTACTTC. Amino acids: CASSMVGEGRYEQYF.

This chain joins TRBV6-6 and TRBJ2-7; the match to TRBD1 covers 7 bases. This CDR3 spans 14 amino acids. J was trimmed by 2 bases and V by 2 bases; bases with no gene match: 3. Germline lookup yields CDR1 MNHNY and CDR2 SVGAGI (reference sequence). The CDR3 protein is CASSYPQGAYEQYF. In nucleotides, the CDR3 is TGTGCCAGCAGTTACCCGCAGGGGGCCTACGAGCAGTACTTC.

In its sample, this clone was seen once. V is TRBV5-6 and J is TRBJ1-4; 7 bases fit TRBD1. Germline CDR1 reads SGHDT; CDR2 reads YYEEEE. There are 14 residues in the CDR3. With V trimmed by 7 bases and J by 8 bases, 11 bases remained unmatched. CDR3 residues: CASGRRQGGEKLFF. The CDR3 nucleotides are TGTGCCAGCGGACGGAGACAGGGAGGCGAAAAACTGTTTTTT.

J is TRBJ2-3 and V is TRBV4-2; TRBD2 matches 10 bases. The V gene end was trimmed by 0 bases and the J gene end by 1 base; junction bases not matched to a gene: 4. Germline values: CDR1 LGHNA, CDR2 YNFKEQ. The CDR3 is 17 residues long. The CDR3 nucleotides are TGTGCCAGCAGCCAAGAGTCAACTAGCGGGGGCACAGATACGCAGTATTTT. Translating gives CASSQESTSGGTDTQYF.

The genes are TRBV13 and TRBJ1-5, with TRBD1 matching over 7 bases. The germline V gene encodes CDR1 PRHDT and CDR2 FYEKMQ (reference sequence). J was trimmed by 0 bases and V by 3 bases; bases with no gene match: 14. The CDR3 length is 19 residues. CDR3 protein: CASSFEIDRALYSNQPQHF. CDR3 sequence (DNA): TGTGCCAGCAGCTTCGAAATCGACAGGGCCCTCTATAGCAATCAGCCCCAGCATTTT.

J is TRBJ2-3 and V is TRBV6-5, with D possibly being TRBD2 (6 bases). Trimming removed 8 bases at V and 2 bases at J, with 8 bases between. Germline V gene lookup returns CDR1 MNHEY and CDR2 SVGAGI. The CDR3 has 12 residues. The CDR3 is CASGTSTDTQYF. CDR3 coding DNA: TGTGCCAGCGGGACTTCCACAGATACGCAGTATTTT.

The chain carries TRBV7-2 and TRBJ2-1, with 8 bases matching TRBD2. The J segment lost 6 bases and the V segment lost 3 bases, leaving 4 bases of the junction unmatched. This CDR3 comprises 14 residues. Per the germline V gene, CDR1 is SGHTA and CDR2 is FQGNSA. CDR3 region: CASSFGLAINEQFF. Written as DNA, the CDR3 is TGTGCCAGCAGCTTCGGACTAGCTATCAATGAGCAGTTCTTC.

V gene TRBV5-1 combines with J gene TRBJ2-5; 7 nucleotides match TRBD1. Per the germline V gene, CDR1 is SGHRS and CDR2 is YFSETQ. This CDR3 is 15 amino acids long. Trimming took 4 bases from V and 1 from J; bases not matched to a gene: 7. CDR3: CASSRVQGSQETQYF. CDR3 sequence (DNA): TGCGCCAGCAGCAGGGTACAGGGGTCCCAAGAGACCCAGTACTTC.

The rearrangement joins TRBV11-2 to TRBJ2-5; 8 bases match TRBD1. The germline V gene has CDR1 SGHAT and CDR2 FQNNGV. This CDR3 comprises 16 residues. The J segment lost 1 base and the V segment lost 5 bases, leaving 9 bases of the junction unmatched. CDR3 sequence (DNA): TGTGCCAGCAGCCCGAAGGACAGGGCTATCCAAGAGACCCAGTACTTC. This codes for CASSPKDRAIQETQYF.

The chain joins TRBV19 to TRBJ2-2, with TRBD2 as a possible D gene (5 bases). Germline CDR1 is LNHDA and CDR2 is SQIVND (reference sequence). The CDR3 has 16 amino acids. Trimming left V 7 bases short and J 6 bases short, with 21 bases between. The CDR3 DNA follows: TGTGCCAGTACCCTCTCCAGCGGCTCCTGGGCCGGGGAGCTGTTTTTT. Amino acids: CASTLSSGSWAGELFF.

This clone has a handful of counts. The chain recombines TRBV7-9 with TRBJ1-1, with D possibly being TRBD1 (6 bases). CDR1 SEHNR and CDR2 FQNEAQ come from the germline V gene (reference sequence). V shed 6 bases and J shed 0 bases, with 11 bases lying between them. The CDR3 is made up of 14 amino acids. CDR3 sequence: CASRKDRLNTEAFF. The CDR3 DNA follows: TGTGCCAGCAGGAAAGACAGGCTGAACACTGAAGCTTTCTTT.

This clone was seen once. This chain links TRBV5-4 with TRBJ1-2; D not certain. The CDR3 consists of 16 residues. Germline-derived CDR1 and CDR2 are SGHNT and YYREEE (reference sequence). V dropped 2 bases and J dropped 7 bases, with 21 bases sitting between them. As DNA, the CDR3 is TGTGCCAGCAGCTTATCCACCGGGCCGCCTATCACTGGCTACACCTTC. Translation: CASSLSTGPPITGYTF.

The genes are TRBV4-3 and TRBJ2-7; 11 bases line up with TRBD1. Trimming cost V 5 bases and J 7 bases; bases outside gene matches: 7. Germline CDR1 and CDR2: LGHNA and YSLEER. The CDR3 contains 14 residues. CDR3 sequence (DNA): TGCGCCAGCAGCACGGGACAGGGGGTTGTTGAGCAGTACTTC. Translation gives CASSTGQGVVEQYF.

The chain is built from TRBV28 and TRBJ2-1; 8 bases map to TRBD2. The CDR3 totals 15 residues. The germline CDR1 and CDR2 sequences are MDHEN and SYDVKM. V shed 5 bases and J 1 base; nucleotides not matched to a gene: 4. The CDR3 DNA reads as TGTGCCAGCAGTCTCCAGCGGGAGTCCTACAATGAGCAGTTCTTC. Amino acids: CASSLQRESYNEQFF.

The chain joins TRBV6-1 to TRBJ2-3; 7 nucleotides align to TRBD1. The CDR3 covers 15 residues. Looked up from germline, CDR1 is MNHNS and CDR2 is SASEGT. The V and J ends lost 2 bases and 3 bases, in that order; junction bases with no gene match: 5. CDR3: CASSERGRGTDTQYF. CDR3 DNA: TGTGCCAGCAGTGAAAGGGGGCGAGGAACAGATACGCAGTATTTT.

This rearrangement joins TRBV10-2 to TRBJ2-1; unclear D gene. CDR1 WSHSY and CDR2 SAAADI come from the germline V gene. The V gene lost 8 bases and the J gene lost 3 bases, with 2 bases spanning the gap. CDR3 length equals 10 residues. The CDR3 DNA follows: TGCGCCAGCGGCTACAATGAGCAGTTCTTC. Amino acids: CASGYNEQFF.